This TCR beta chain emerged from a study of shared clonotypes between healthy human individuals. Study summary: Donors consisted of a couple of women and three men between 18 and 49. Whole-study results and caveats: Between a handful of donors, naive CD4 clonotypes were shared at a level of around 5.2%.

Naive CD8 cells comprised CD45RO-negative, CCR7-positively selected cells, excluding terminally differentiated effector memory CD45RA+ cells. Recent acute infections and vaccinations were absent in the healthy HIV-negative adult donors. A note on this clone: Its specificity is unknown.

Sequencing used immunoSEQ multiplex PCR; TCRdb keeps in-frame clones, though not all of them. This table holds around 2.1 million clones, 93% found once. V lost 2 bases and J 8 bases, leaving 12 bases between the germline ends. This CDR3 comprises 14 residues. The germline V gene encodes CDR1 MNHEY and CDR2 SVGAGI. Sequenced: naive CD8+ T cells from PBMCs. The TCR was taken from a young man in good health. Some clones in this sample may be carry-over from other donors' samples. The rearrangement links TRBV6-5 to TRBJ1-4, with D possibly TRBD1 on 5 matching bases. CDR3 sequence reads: CASSYRGGGEKLFF. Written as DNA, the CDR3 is TGTGCCAGCAGTTACCGGGGGGGAGGGGAAAAACTGTTTTTT.